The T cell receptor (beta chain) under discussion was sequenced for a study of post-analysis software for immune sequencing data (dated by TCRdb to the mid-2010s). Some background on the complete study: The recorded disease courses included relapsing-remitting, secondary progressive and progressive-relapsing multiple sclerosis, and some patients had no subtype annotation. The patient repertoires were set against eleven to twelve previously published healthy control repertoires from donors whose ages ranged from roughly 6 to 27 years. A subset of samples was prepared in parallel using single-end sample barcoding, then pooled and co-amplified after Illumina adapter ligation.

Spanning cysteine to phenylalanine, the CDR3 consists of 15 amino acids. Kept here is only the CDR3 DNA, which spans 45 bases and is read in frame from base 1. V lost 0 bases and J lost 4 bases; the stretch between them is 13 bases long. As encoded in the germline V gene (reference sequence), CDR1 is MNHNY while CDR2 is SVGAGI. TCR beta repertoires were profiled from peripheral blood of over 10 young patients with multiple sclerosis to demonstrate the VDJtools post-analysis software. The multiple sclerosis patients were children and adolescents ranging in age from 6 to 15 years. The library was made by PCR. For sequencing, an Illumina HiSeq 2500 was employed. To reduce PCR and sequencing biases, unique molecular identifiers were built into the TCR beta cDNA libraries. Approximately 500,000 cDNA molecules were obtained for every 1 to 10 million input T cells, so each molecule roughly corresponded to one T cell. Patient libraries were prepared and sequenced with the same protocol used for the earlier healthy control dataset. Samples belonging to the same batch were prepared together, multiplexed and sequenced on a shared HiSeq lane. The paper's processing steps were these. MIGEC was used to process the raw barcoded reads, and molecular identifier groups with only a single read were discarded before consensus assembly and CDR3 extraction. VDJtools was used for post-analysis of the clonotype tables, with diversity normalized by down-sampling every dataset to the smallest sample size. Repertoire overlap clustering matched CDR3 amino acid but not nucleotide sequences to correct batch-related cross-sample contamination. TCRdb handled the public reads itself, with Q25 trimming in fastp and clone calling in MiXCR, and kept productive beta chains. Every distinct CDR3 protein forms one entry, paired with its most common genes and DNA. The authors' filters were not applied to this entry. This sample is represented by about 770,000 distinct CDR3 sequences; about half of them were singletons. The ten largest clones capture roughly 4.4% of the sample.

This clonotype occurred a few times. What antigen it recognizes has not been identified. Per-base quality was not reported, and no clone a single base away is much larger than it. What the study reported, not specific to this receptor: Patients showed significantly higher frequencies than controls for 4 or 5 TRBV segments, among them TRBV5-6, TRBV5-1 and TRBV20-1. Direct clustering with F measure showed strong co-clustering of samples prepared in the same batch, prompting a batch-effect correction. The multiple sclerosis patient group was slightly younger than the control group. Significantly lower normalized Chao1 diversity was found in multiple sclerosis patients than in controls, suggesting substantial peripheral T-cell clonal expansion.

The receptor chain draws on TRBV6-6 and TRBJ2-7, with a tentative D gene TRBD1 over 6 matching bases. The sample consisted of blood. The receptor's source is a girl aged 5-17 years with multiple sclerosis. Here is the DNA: TGTGCCAGCAGTTACTCGACGTCAGGGGTATACGAGCAGTACTTC. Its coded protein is CASSYSTSGVYEQYF.